The 8 T cell receptor beta chains below were found in one sample sequenced in a study of T cells after yellow fever vaccination. TCRdb reprocessed the 5' RACE reads via MiXCR and lists one record per CDR3 protein. The sample has around 500,000 distinct CDR3 sequences; about a fifth are singletons. Sequenced here: PBMCs, sampled 20 to 25 days after the first yellow fever vaccination. The receptor source for this set is a man aged 18 to 35 who received the YFV17D yellow fever vaccine.

The genes are TRBV5-1 and TRBJ1-1, with a tentative D call TRBD1 (5 bases). Trimming stripped 4 bases from V and 4 bases from J, with 11 bases between. CDR3 length: 13 amino acids. CDR1 and CDR2 from the germline V gene are SGHRS and YFSETQ. CDR3 amino acids: CASSTLGGTEAFF. In nucleotides, the CDR3 is TGCGCCAGCAGCACCCTCGGGGGCACTGAAGCTTTCTTT.

Ten or more counts support this clonotype. The chain joins TRBV5-1 to TRBJ2-1, with 8 bases aligning to TRBD1. Germline V gene sequence: CDR1 SGHRS, CDR2 YFSETQ. Trimming removed 6 bases from V and 6 bases from J; junction bases left unmatched: 11. CDR3 length: 15 residues. CDR3 bases: TGCGCCAGCACACCCTGGACAGGGTCGGCCAATGAGCAGTTCTTC. It translates to CASTPWTGSANEQFF.

Only a few counts were recorded for this clonotype. J is TRBJ2-2 and V is TRBV5-1; 7 nucleotides agree with TRBD2. Germline CDR1 and CDR2: SGHRS and YFSETQ. V dropped 3 bases and J dropped 5; count of bases not matched to a gene: 7. The CDR3 totals 15 residues. The chain's CDR3 is CASSSGLGRTGELFF. DNA of the CDR3: TGCGCCAGCAGCTCTGGACTAGGTCGGACCGGGGAGCTGTTTTTT. Variable domain in full (rest from reference TRBV5-1 and TRBJ2-2): KAGVTQTPRYLIKTRGQQVTLSCSPISGHRSVSWYQQTPGQGLQFLFEYFSETQRNKGNFPGRFSGRQFSNSRSEMNVSTLELGDSALYLCASSSGLGRTGELFFGEGSRLTVL.

This clonotype came up once. The chain combines TRBV6-5 with TRBJ2-3; no reliable D call. The CDR3 is made up of 15 amino acids. Trimming took off 0 bases at V and 2 bases at J, with 9 bases between the two ends. Germline-derived CDR1 and CDR2 are MNHEY and SVGAGI. CDR3 in DNA: TGTGCCAGCAGTTACTCGGAGTGGACCACAGATACGCAGTATTTT. Translated: CASSYSEWTTDTQYF.

This clonotype was seen ten or more times. The chain links TRBV3-1 to TRBJ1-3; maybe TRBD1 (6 bases). V lost 6 bases, J lost 4 bases, and 16 bases lay in between. CDR1 is LGHDT, CDR2 YNNKEL, per germline (reference sequence). The CDR3 has 15 amino acids. The CDR3, as DNA: TGTGCCAGCAGTGCATACAGGGACGGCGGAAACACCATATATTTT. It encodes CASSAYRDGGNTIYF.

J is TRBJ2-2 and V is TRBV7-2, with D possibly TRBD2 on 5 matching bases. The germline CDR1 and CDR2 sequences are SGHTA and FQGNSA. Trimming took 1 base from V and 6 from J, leaving 15 bases between them. The length of the CDR3 is 16 residues. CDR3 protein: CASSLVSSGVPGELFF. The CDR3 nucleotides are TGTGCCAGCAGCTTAGTCTCCAGCGGCGTGCCCGGGGAGCTGTTTTTT.

J is TRBJ1-5 and V is TRBV9, with TRBD1 matching 8 bases. After removal of 5 bases from V and 7 bases from J, the junction contained 8 bases not matched to a gene. CDR3 length: 14 amino acids. CDR1 and CDR2 (germline): SGDLS, YYNGEE. CDR3 sequence reads: CASSGGQGQQPQHF. For the CDR3, the DNA is TGTGCCAGCAGTGGAGGACAGGGACAACAGCCCCAGCATTTT.

The chain has TRBV20-1 and TRBJ2-7; D perhaps matches TRBD2 (6 bases). CDR3 size: 14 residues. Germline V lookup: CDR1 DFQATT, CDR2 SNEGSKA (reference sequence). V was cut by 6 bases and J by 6 bases, with 21 bases left in between. In nucleotides, the CDR3 is TGCAGTGCCGCCTCTAGCGAGGGTGCGGGCGAGCAGTACTTC. This codes for CSAASSEGAGEQYF.